This T cell receptor (beta chain) was identified in a study of blood T cells in healthy people across ages. Regarding the study as a whole: The study found more naive CD4+ cells and higher diversity in long-lived than aged donors.

With a J-beta primer mix and a sample-barcoded 5' primer, a second PCR ran about 7 to 12 cycles. Each of the cDNA molecules was tagged by a template-switch adaptor with 12 random nucleotides. Via MiXCR, TCRdb re-called the 5' RACE reads, giving one row per CDR3 protein. The table records around 650,000 distinct CDR3 sequences, 32% of them present only once. This clonotype has a count of ten or more. The antigen is not known. The sequence came from an elderly woman in good health. The sample comprised blood.

This CDR3 reads CASSHDGENTEAFF. DNA of the CDR3: TGTGCCAGCAGTCACGACGGGGAGAACACTGAAGCTTTCTTT. V usage is TRBV12-3 or TRBV12-4 and J usage is TRBJ1-1; the D is unclear. There are 14 residues in the CDR3. V lost 5 bases, J lost 1 base, and 11 bases lay in between.